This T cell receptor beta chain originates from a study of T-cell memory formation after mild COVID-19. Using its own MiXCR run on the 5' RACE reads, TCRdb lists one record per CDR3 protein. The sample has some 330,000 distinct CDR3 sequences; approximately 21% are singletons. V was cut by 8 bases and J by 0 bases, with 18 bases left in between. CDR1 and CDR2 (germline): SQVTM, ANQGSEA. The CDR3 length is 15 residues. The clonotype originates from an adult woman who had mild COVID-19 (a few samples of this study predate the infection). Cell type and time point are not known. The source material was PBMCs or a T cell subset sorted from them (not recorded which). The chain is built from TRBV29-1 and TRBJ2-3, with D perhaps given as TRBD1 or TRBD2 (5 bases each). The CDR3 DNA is TGCAGCTCACACCCAACTGGGGGAAGCACAGATACGCAGTATTTT. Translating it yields CSSHPTGGSTDTQYF.